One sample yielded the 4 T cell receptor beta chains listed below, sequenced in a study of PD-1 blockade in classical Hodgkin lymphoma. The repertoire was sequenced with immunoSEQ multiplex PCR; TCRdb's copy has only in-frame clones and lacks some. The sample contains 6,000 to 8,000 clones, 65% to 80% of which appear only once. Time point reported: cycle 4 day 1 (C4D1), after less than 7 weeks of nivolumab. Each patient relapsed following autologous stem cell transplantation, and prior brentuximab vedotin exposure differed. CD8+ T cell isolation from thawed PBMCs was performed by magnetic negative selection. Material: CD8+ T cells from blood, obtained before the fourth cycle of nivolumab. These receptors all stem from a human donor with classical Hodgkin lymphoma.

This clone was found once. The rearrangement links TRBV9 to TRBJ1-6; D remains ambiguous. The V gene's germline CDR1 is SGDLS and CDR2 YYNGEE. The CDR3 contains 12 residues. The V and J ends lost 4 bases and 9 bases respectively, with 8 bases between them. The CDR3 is CASSTLRSPLHF. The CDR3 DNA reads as TGTGCCAGCAGCACCCTCCGTTCACCCCTCCACTTT.

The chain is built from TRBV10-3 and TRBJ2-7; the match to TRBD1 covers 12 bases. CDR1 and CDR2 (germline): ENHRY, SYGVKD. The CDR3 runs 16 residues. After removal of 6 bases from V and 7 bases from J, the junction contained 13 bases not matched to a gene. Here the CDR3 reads CAIREWPGQGAGEQYF. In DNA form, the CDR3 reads TGTGCCATCAGGGAATGGCCGGGACAGGGGGCCGGGGAGCAGTACTTC.

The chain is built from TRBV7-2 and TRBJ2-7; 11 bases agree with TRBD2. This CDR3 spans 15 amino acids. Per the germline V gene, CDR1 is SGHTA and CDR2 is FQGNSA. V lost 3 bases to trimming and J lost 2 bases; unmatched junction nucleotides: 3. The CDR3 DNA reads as TGTGCCAGCAGCTTCATAGCGGGAGGGACCTACGAGCAGTACTTC. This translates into CASSFIAGGTYEQYF.

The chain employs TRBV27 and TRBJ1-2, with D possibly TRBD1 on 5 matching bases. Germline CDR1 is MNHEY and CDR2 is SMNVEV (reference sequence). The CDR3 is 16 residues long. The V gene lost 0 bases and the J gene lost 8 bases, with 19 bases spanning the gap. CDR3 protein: CASSLSIRGSIKGYTF. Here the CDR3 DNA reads TGTGCCAGCAGTTTATCGATCCGGGGGAGTATAAAGGGCTACACCTTC.